This TCR beta chain was documented in a study of T cells in Graves' hyperthyroidism and ophthalmopathy. CDR1 is MNHNS and CDR2 is SASEGT in the germline V gene. V was pared by 7 bases and J by 0 bases, with 13 bases between. CDR3 size: 14 residues. The investigators amplified TCR beta CDR3 regions from RNA transcripts. An initial round of RT-PCR targeting the TCR CDR3 relied on the HTBI primer set. MiXCR, applied by TCRdb to the multiplex PCR reads, yields one record per CDR3 protein. The repertoire holds a few hundred thousand distinct CDR3 sequences, with around 20% as singletons. Hyperthyroidism patients were newly diagnosed, had disease duration under 2 months, and were aged 18 to 65 years.

The clonotype was recovered from a man aged 18 to 29 with Graves' hyperthyroidism. The genes are TRBV6-1 and TRBJ2-7; D is perhaps TRBD2 (5 bases). The sample taken for sequencing was blood. The CDR3 sequence is CASTGGRSSYEQYF. The CDR3 region has the DNA TGTGCCAGCACAGGAGGCAGGAGCTCCTACGAGCAGTACTTC.